These T cell receptor beta chains were read from a single sample in a study of graft-versus-host responses after intestinal transplantation. The antigens for these receptors are not known. The method was immunoSEQ multiplex PCR; TCRdb's version includes in-frame clones alone and lacks a portion of them. The table has more than 75,000 clones, approximately 90% seen once. The input for sequencing was unstimulated CD4+ T cells sorted from spleen or lymph node cells, taken before transplant. These receptors originate from a human donor who was the organ donor for an intestinal transplant. CDR3s include the opening cysteine and the closing phenylalanine or tryptophan. A D gene is named only where the DNA matches it firmly. A clone size is listed for some rows: how often the clone was seen (once, few, many), or a class if it is expanded.

- | TRBJ1-1 | - | TRBV7-9 | TGTGCCAGCAGCTTAGAATGGAGTAGGCCTGAAGCTTTCTTT | CASSLEWSRPEAFF
- | TRBJ1-6 | TRBD1 | TRBV5-6 | TGTGCCAGCAGCTTGTTTGGGCAGGGGGGATATAATTCACCCCTCCACTTT | CASSLFGQGGYNSPLHF
few | TRBJ1-6 | - | TRBV6-5 | TGTGCCAGCAGTTACTCGAGTAATGTGAATAATTCACCCCTCCACTTT | CASSYSSNVNNSPLHF
- | TRBJ2-6 | TRBD1 | TRBV28 | TGTGCCAGCAGGCGGACAGGGCGGTCTGGGGCCAACGTCCTGACTTTC | CASRRTGRSGANVLTF
- | TRBJ2-7 | TRBD2 | TRBV10-3 | TGTGCCATCTCTAGCGGGAGCTCCTACGAGCAGTACTTC | CAISSGSSYEQYF
- | TRBJ1-2 | TRBD1 | TRBV4-1 | TGCGCCAGCAGCCAAGAGGACAGGACTAACTATGGCTACACCTTC | CASSQEDRTNYGYTF
- | TRBJ1-2 | - | TRBV20-1 | TGCAGTGCTAGATCGGGTGGCTACACCTTC | CSARSGGYTF
- | TRBJ2-6 | - | TRBV10-2 | TGCGCCAGCAGCGGAAACCTACTCAGGGGCGGTGGGGCCAACGTCCTGACTTTC | CASSGNLLRGGGANVLTF
- | TRBJ1-2 | TRBD1 | TRBV19 | TGTGCCAGTAGCGACAGGGGACAGTATGGCTACACCTTC | CASSDRGQYGYTF
- | TRBJ2-1 | - | TRBV6-8 | TGTGCCAGCAGTTTACCAGGGGGGACTAGGTCCGTCGAGCAGTTCTTC | CASSLPGGTRSVEQFF
- | TRBJ2-1 | TRBD2 | TRBV27 | TGTGCCAGCAGTTTGGTGGGACTAGCGGTCGGATGGGGCAATGAGCAGTTCTTC | CASSLVGLAVGWGNEQFF
- | TRBJ2-7 | TRBD2 | TRBV5-1 | TGCGCCAGCAGCTTGAGGTCTAGCGGGGGAGGATACGAGCAGTACTTC | CASSLRSSGGGYEQYF
few | TRBJ1-5 | - | TRBV30 | TGTGCCTGGAGTGAGGACAGTAATCAGCCCCAGCATTTT | CAWSEDSNQPQHF
- | TRBJ2-5 | - | TRBV6-5 | TGTGCCAGCAGTTCGTTCCTAGGTGGGCAAGAGACCCAGTACTTC | CASSSFLGGQETQYF
- | TRBJ2-2 | - | TRBV6-5 | TGTGCCAGCAGTTACCAGGGATGGAGCACCGGGGAGCTGTTTTTT | CASSYQGWSTGELFF
- | TRBJ2-7 | TRBD2 | TRBV11-3 | TGTGCCAGCAGCACAAGACTAGCGGGGGCCCCCTACGAGCAGTACTTC | CASSTRLAGAPYEQYF
- | TRBJ1-6 | - | TRBV4-1 | TGCGCCAGCAGCCAAGTTACAGGGATAGGGTCACCCCTCCACTTT | CASSQVTGIGSPLHF
- | TRBJ2-1 | - | TRBV2 | TGTGCCAGCAGCGAGCAAAGTCTGGGCGATGAGCAGTTCTTC | CASSEQSLGDEQFF
- | TRBJ2-3 | - | TRBV7-6 | TGTGCCAGCGGCTTAGTAGCTGCAGGGTTGGTCACAGATACGCAGTATTTT | CASGLVAAGLVTDTQYF
- | TRBJ2-7 | TRBD2 | TRBV6-5 | TGTGCCAGCAGTTACTATACCGGGACTAGTACCCACGAGCAGTACTTC | CASSYYTGTSTHEQYF
- | TRBJ2-2 | - | TRBV30 | TGTGCCTGGAACATACAGGGAACCACCGGGGAGCTGTTTTTT | CAWNIQGTTGELFF
once | TRBJ2-5 | TRBD2 | TRBV7-7 | TGTGCCAGCAGCCCCGGACTAGCGGGGCCCCAAGAGACCCAGTACTTC | CASSPGLAGPQETQYF
- | TRBJ2-7 | - | TRBV14 | TGTGCCAGCAGCCAAGACTACGAGCCGGGTTACCATCCCTACGAGCAGTACTTC | CASSQDYEPGYHPYEQYF
- | TRBJ2-5 | - | TRBV29-1 | TGCAGCGTCTACGCGGGGGCAGAGACCCAGTACTTC | CSVYAGAETQYF
- | TRBJ2-7 | - | TRBV6-5 | TGTGCCAGCAGTACACTGACACGGGGCGAGCAGTACTTC | CASSTLTRGEQYF
- | TRBJ2-3 | TRBD2 | TRBV7-8 | TGTGCCAGCAGCTTAGAACTAGGAGGGACTAGCGGAGGCACAGATACGCAGTATTTT | CASSLELGGTSGGTDTQYF
- | TRBJ1-1 | - | TRBV21-1 | TGTGCCAGCAGCAAGACAGAGAACACTGAAGCTTTCTTT | CASSKTENTEAFF
- | TRBJ1-2 | TRBD1 | TRBV6-1 | TGTGCCAGCAGTCGGACAGGAGCTAACTATGGCTACACCTTC | CASSRTGANYGYTF
- | TRBJ2-7 | - | TRBV9 | TGTGCCAGCAGCGTAGGACAGGACGGGGACTACGAGCAGTACTTC | CASSVGQDGDYEQYF